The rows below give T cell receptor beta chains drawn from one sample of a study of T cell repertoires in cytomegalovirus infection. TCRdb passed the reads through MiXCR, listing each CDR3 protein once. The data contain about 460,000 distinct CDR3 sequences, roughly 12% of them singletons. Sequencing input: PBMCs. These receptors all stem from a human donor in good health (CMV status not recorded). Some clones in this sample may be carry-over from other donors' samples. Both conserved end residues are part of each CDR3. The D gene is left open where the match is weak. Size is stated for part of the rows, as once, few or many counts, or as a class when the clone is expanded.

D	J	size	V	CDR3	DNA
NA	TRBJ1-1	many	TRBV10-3	CAISGGRNTEAFF	TGTGCCATCAGTGGAGGACGGAACACTGAAGCTTTCTTT
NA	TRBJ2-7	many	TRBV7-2	CASSLGGGVGVYEQYF	TGTGCCAGCAGCTTAGGTGGTGGGGTCGGAGTCTACGAGCAGTACTTC
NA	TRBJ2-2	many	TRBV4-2	CASRQEAEDTGELFF	TGTGCCAGCAGACAAGAGGCAGAGGACACCGGGGAGCTGTTTTTT
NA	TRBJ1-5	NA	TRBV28	CASSFVQGSSNQPQHF	TGTGCCAGCAGTTTTGTGCAGGGGAGCAGCAATCAGCCCCAGCATTTT
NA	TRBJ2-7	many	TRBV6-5	CASSPLGGAVHEQYF	TGTGCCAGCAGCCCCCTTGGGGGGGCAGTCCACGAGCAGTACTTC
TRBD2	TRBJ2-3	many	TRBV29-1	CSVNSGRATDTQYF	TGCAGCGTGAACAGCGGGAGGGCCACAGATACGCAGTATTTT
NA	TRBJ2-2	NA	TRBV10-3	CAISGFANTGERFF	TGTGCCATCAGTGGGTTCGCGAACACCGGGGAGCGGTTTTTT
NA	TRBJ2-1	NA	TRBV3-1	CASSQVEYSQFF	TGTGCCAGCAGCCAAGTCGAATACTCCCAGTTCTTC
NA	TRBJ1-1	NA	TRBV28	CASSSETAAFF	TGTGCCAGCTCTTCGGAGACAGCAGCTTTCTTT
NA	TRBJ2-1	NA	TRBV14	CASSQGAGGPMDNEQFF	TGTGCCAGCAGCCAAGGAGCTGGGGGGCCCATGGACAATGAGCAGTTCTTC
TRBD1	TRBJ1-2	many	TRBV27	CASSGDRGNYGYTF	TGTGCCAGCAGCGGGGACAGGGGTAACTATGGCTACACCTTC
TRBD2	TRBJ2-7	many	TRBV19	CASSIGLAGVYEQYF	TGTGCCAGTAGTATCGGACTAGCGGGAGTCTACGAGCAGTACTTC
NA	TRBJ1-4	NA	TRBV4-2	CASSLGTGDEKLFF	TGTGCCAGCAGCCTCGGGACTGGGGATGAAAAACTGTTTTTT
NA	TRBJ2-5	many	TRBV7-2	CASSPSRQTQETQYF	TGTGCCAGCAGCCCCAGCCGACAGACACAAGAGACCCAGTACTTC
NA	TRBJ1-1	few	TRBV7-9	CASSFSGEDTEAFF	TGTGCCAGCAGCTTTTCAGGGGAGGACACTGAAGCTTTCTTT
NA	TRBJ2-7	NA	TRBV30	CAWSLQGPKTYEQYF	TGTGCCTGGAGTCTACAGGGCCCGAAGACCTACGAGCAGTACTTC
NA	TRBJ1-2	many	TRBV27	CASSIKTGIHGYTF	TGTGCCAGCAGTATCAAAACAGGGATCCATGGCTACACCTTC
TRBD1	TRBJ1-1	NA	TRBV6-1	CASRIGQGHISNTEAFF	TGTGCCAGCAGAATAGGACAGGGTCATATTTCGAACACTGAAGCTTTCTTT
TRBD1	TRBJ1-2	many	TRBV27	CASSFRTRGPLEGYTF	TGTGCCAGCAGTTTCCGAACCAGGGGGCCCCTGGAAGGCTACACCTTC
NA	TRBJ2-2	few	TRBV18	CASSPNGANTGELFF	TGTGCCAGCTCACCAAACGGTGCGAACACCGGGGAGCTGTTTTTT
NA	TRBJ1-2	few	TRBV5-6	CASSLGRRNWGYGYTF	TGTGCCAGCAGCTTGGGAAGGCGGAATTGGGGCTATGGCTACACCTTC
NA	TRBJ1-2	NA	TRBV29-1	CSVEKKSWYDYGYTF	TGCAGCGTTGAAAAAAAGTCTTGGTACGACTATGGCTACACCTTC
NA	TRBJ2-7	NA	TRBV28	CASSPHGYEQYF	TGTGCCAGCTCCCCCCACGGGTACGAGCAGTACTTC
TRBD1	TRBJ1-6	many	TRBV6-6	CASSSFEGTGKNSPLHF	TGTGCCAGCAGTTCCTTCGAAGGGACAGGGAAAAATTCACCCCTCCACTTT